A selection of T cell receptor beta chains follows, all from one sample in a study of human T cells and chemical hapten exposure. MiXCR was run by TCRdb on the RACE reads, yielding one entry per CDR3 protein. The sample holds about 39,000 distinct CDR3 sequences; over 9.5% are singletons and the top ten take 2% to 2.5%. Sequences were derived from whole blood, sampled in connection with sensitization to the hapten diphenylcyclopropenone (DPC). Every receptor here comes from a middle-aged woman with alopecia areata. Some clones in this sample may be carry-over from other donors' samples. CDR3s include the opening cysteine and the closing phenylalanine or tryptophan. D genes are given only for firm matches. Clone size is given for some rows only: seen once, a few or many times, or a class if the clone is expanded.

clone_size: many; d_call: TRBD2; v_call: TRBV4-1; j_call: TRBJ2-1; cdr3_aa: CASSSPRGTATNEQFF; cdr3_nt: TGCGCCAGCAGCTCCCCGCGGGGGACCGCGACCAATGAGCAGTTCTTC
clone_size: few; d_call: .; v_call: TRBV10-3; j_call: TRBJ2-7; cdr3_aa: CAIRARNYEQYF; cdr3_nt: TGTGCCATCAGGGCTAGGAACTACGAGCAGTACTTC
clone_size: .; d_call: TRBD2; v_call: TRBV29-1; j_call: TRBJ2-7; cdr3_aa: CSSRTSDYEQYF; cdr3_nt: TGCAGCTCCCGGACTAGCGACTACGAGCAGTACTTC
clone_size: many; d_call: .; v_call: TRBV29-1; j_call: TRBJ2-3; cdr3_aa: CSVYGTDTQYF; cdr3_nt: TGCAGCGTTTACGGGACAGATACGCAGTATTTT
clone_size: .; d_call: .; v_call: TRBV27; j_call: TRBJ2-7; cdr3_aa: CASSLRAGGPYEQYF; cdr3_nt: TGTGCCAGCAGTCTCCGGGCCGGCGGGCCCTACGAGCAGTACTTC
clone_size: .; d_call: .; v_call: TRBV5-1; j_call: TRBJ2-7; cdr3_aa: CASSSYIQSYEQYF; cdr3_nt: TGCGCCAGCAGCTCATACATACAGAGCTACGAGCAGTACTTC
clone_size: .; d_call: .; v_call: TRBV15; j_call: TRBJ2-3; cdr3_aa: CATSRNTDTQYF; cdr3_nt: TGTGCCACCAGCAGAAACACAGATACGCAGTATTTT
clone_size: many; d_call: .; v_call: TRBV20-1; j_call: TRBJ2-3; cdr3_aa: CSARGRGGTDTQYF; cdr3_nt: TGCAGTGCTAGAGGTCGTGGAGGCACAGATACGCAGTATTTT
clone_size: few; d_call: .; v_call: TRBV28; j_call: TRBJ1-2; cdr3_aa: CASSEDGAYGYTF; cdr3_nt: TGTGCCAGCAGTGAGGACGGAGCCTATGGCTACACCTTC
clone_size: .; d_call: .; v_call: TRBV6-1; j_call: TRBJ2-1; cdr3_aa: CASSDEGWLPYNEQFF; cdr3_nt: TGTGCCAGCAGTGACGAAGGCTGGTTACCCTACAATGAGCAGTTCTTC
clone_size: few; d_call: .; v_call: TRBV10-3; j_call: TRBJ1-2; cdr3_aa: CAISEQGTPTNYGYTF; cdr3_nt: TGTGCCATCAGTGAGCAGGGGACACCCACTAACTATGGCTACACCTTC
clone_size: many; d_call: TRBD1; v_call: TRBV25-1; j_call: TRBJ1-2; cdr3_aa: CASSEGTGGAYGYTF; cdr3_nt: TGTGCCAGCAGTGAGGGCACAGGGGGCGCTTATGGCTACACCTTC
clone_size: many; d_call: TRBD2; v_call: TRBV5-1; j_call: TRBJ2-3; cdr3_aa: CASSLRTSGTDTQYF; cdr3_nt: TGCGCCAGCTCACTAAGGACTAGCGGCACAGATACGCAGTATTTT
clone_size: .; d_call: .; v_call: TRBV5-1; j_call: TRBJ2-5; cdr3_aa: CASSLDVGVGMQYF; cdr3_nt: TGCGCCAGCAGCTTGGATGTGGGAGTCGGTATGCAGTACTTC
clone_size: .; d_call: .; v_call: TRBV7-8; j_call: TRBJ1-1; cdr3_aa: CASSLMQGNTEAFF; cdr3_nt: TGTGCCAGCAGCTTAATGCAGGGTAACACTGAAGCTTTCTTT
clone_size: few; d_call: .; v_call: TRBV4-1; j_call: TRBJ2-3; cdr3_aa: CASSQESGDTQYF; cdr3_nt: TGCGCCAGCAGCCAAGAATCCGGAGATACGCAGTATTTT
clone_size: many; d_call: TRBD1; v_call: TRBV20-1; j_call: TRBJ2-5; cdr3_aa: CSARSGTGFRETQYF; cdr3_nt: TGCAGTGCTAGGTCCGGGACAGGATTCCGGGAGACCCAGTACTTC
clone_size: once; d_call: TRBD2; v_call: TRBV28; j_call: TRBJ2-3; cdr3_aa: CASSSRMRERLADTQYF; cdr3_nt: TGTGCCAGCAGTTCCCGTATGCGGGAGCGGTTAGCAGATACGCAGTATTTT
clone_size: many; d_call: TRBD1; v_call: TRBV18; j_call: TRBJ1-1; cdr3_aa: CASSVREVGQSVNTEAFF; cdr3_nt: TGTGCCAGCTCAGTCAGGGAGGTGGGACAGAGTGTGAACACTGAAGCTTTCTTT
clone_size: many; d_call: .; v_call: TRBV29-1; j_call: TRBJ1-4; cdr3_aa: CSVEQATGRTNEKLFF; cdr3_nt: TGCAGCGTTGAACAAGCCACCGGGAGGACTAATGAAAAACTGTTTTTT
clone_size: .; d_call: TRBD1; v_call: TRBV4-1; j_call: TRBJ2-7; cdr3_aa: CASSQGQGWGEQYF; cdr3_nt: TGCGCCAGCAGCCAAGGACAGGGTTGGGGCGAGCAGTACTTC
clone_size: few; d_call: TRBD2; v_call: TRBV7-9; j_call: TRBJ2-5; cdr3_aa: CASSAPGLGYETQYF; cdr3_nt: TGTGCCAGCAGCGCACCGGGACTAGGTTATGAGACCCAGTACTTC